Below, 27 T cell receptor beta chains from the same sample are listed, as sequenced in a study of siplizumab effects on memory and regulatory T cells. This table comes from immunoSEQ multiplex PCR, and its TCRdb copy is limited to in-frame clones, with some not included. The sample records about 50,000 clones, more than 85% being singletons. Source material: CD8+ T cells sorted from blood. These receptor sequences come from a human donor in good health.

V is TRBV19 and J is TRBJ2-5; 7 bases are shared with TRBD2. TRBJ2-7 explains the end of the DNA better; the J call may be wrong. Germline CDR1 is LNHDA and CDR2 is SQIVND (reference sequence). The CDR3 sequence is 14 residues long. CDR3 protein: CASSFGGSSYEQYF. CDR3 nucleotide sequence: TGTGCCAGTAGTTTTGGCGGGAGCTCCTACGAGCAGTACTTC.

The J gene is TRBJ2-7, the V gene TRBV28; D is unresolved. Trimming pared 1 base from V and 3 bases from J, leaving 7 bases between. In germline, CDR1 is MDHEN, CDR2 SYDVKM. The CDR3 runs to 13 residues. The CDR3 sequence: CASSLSSSYEQYF. Written as DNA, the CDR3 is TGTGCCAGCAGTTTATCGTCAAGCTACGAGCAGTACTTC.

CDR3 nucleotide sequence: TGTGCCAGCAGCGTGACGGACAGGGCCACAGATACGCAGTATTTT. Protein sequence: CASSVTDRATDTQYF. The chain is built from TRBV9 and TRBJ2-3, with 8 bases lining up with TRBD1. Looked up from germline, CDR1 is SGDLS and CDR2 is YYNGEE. After removal of 2 bases from V and 2 bases from J, the junction contained 4 bases not matched to a gene. The CDR3 runs to 15 residues.

The rearrangement joins TRBV15 to TRBJ2-1; 8 bases match TRBD2. V was pared by 8 bases and J by 3 bases, with 6 bases of the junction left unmatched. The CDR3 runs 14 residues. Germline CDR1 reads LNHNV; CDR2 reads YYDKDF (reference sequence). The CDR3 spells CATHPSGLYNEQFF. For the CDR3, the DNA is TGTGCCACCCACCCTAGCGGGCTCTACAATGAGCAGTTCTTC.

The rearrangement joins TRBV7-9 to TRBJ2-3; 8 nucleotides line up with TRBD2. The CDR3 covers 17 residues. The V gene's germline CDR1 is SEHNR and CDR2 FQNEAQ (reference sequence). V lost 4 bases and J lost 1; bases outside the gene matches: 10. CDR3 loop: CASSSQDHSGGTDTQYF. The CDR3 coding sequence is TGTGCCAGCAGCTCCCAGGACCATAGCGGGGGCACAGATACGCAGTATTTT. The whole variable domain, remainder taken from reference TRBV7-9 and TRBJ2-3, is DTGVSQNPRHKITKRGQNVTFRCDPISEHNRLYWYRQTLGQGPEFLTYFQNEAQLEKSRLLSDRFSAERPKGSFSTLEIQRTEQGDSAMYLCASSSQDHSGGTDTQYFGPGTRLTVL.

The CDR3 DNA reads as TGTGCCAGCAGTTTAACGATGAACTATGGCTACACCTTC. It codes for CASSLTMNYGYTF. The chain recombines TRBV27 with TRBJ1-2; D is uncertain. CDR3 length equals 13 residues. Germline V lookup: CDR1 MNHEY, CDR2 SMNVEV (reference sequence). The V end lost 2 bases, the J end lost 2 bases, and 6 bases lay between the germline ends.

V and J are TRBV27 and TRBJ2-7; 9 bases match TRBD2. V was pared by 2 bases and J by 3 bases, with 2 bases of the junction left unmatched. The CDR3 sequence is 14 residues long. Germline values: CDR1 MNHEY, CDR2 SMNVEV (reference sequence). The CDR3 nucleotides read TGTGCCAGCAGTTTAAGGCGGGAGGGCTACGAGCAGTACTTC. It yields the protein CASSLRREGYEQYF.

The chain employs TRBV19 and TRBJ2-7; TRBD1 matches 7 bases. The CDR3 has 16 residues. J lost 0 bases, V lost 6 bases, and 11 bases had no gene match. Germline V gives CDR1 LNHDA, CDR2 SQIVND (reference sequence). CDR3 DNA sequence: TGTGCCAGTAGATCCACTAGGACAGGAAGCTCCTACGAGCAGTACTTC. Encoded protein: CASRSTRTGSSYEQYF.

The chain is built from TRBV28 and TRBJ2-1, with a tentative D call TRBD2 (5 bases). The CDR3 totals 19 residues. Germline CDR1 and CDR2: MDHEN and SYDVKM. V lost 2 bases and J lost 8, with 28 bases in between. The CDR3 reads CASSLALLDNYWGADEQFF. CDR3 DNA sequence: TGTGCCAGCAGTTTAGCACTGCTGGATAACTATTGGGGAGCCGATGAGCAGTTCTTC. Filled out from reference TRBV28 and TRBJ2-1, the complete variable domain reads DVKVTQSSRYLVKRTGEKVFLECVQDMDHENMFWYRQDPGLGLRLIYFSYDVKMKEKGDIPEGYSVSREKKERFSLILESASTNQTSMYLCASSLALLDNYWGADEQFFGPGTRLTVL.

The genes are TRBV15 and TRBJ2-4; TRBD2 matches 9 bases. The germline V gene encodes CDR1 LNHNV and CDR2 YYDKDF (reference sequence). Unmatched junction bases numbered 5, after V lost 9 bases and J lost 5 bases. The CDR3 sequence is 13 residues long. CDR3 amino acids: CATRLADENIQYF. In DNA, the CDR3 is TGTGCCACGAGACTAGCGGATGAAAACATTCAGTACTTC.

The V call is TRBV28, the J call TRBJ1-5; TRBD1 matches 9 bases. The length of the CDR3 is 19 residues. Trimming removed 5 bases from V and 4 bases from J; junction bases left unmatched: 18. In germline, CDR1 is MDHEN, CDR2 SYDVKM. CDR3 in amino acids: CASSRGGGRGTGLNQPQHF. The CDR3 region has the DNA TGTGCCAGCAGTAGAGGAGGAGGGCGGGGGACAGGGCTTAATCAGCCCCAGCATTTT. Based on the CDR3 plus reference TRBV28 and TRBJ1-5, the full variable domain is DVKVTQSSRYLVKRTGEKVFLECVQDMDHENMFWYRQDPGLGLRLIYFSYDVKMKEKGDIPEGYSVSREKKERFSLILESASTNQTSMYLCASSRGGGRGTGLNQPQHFGDGTRLSIL.

The chain is built from TRBV6-5 and TRBJ2-7; D possibly corresponds to TRBD1 (6 bases). The CDR3 loop spans 15 amino acids. CDR1 is MNHEY, CDR2 SVGAGI, per germline. V lost 3 bases and J 3 bases, leaving 15 bases between the germline ends. The CDR3 protein is CASSYGQIEGYEQYF. CDR3 in DNA: TGTGCCAGCAGTTATGGACAGATAGAGGGCTACGAGCAGTACTTC.

The rearrangement links TRBV6-1 to TRBJ1-2; 8 bases match TRBD1. Trimming took 8 bases from V and 5 from J; bases not matched to a gene: 13. The CDR3 is made up of 15 amino acids. The V gene's germline CDR1 is MNHNS and CDR2 SASEGT. CDR3 bases: TGTGCCAGCCGGGGGGTTCCGGGACAGGATTATGGCTACACCTTC. It translates to CASRGVPGQDYGYTF.

The chain recombines TRBV9 with TRBJ2-7; 7 bases map to TRBD1. CDR1 and CDR2 from the germline V gene are SGDLS and YYNGEE. The trim removed 0 bases at V and 3 bases at J, leaving 6 bases unmatched. The CDR3 loop spans 15 amino acids. This CDR3 is CASSVGGTDVYEQYF. CDR3 nucleotide sequence: TGTGCCAGCAGCGTAGGGGGGACAGACGTCTACGAGCAGTACTTC.

The rearrangement uses TRBV21-1 and TRBJ2-1; the table's TRBD2 call for D was not verified on the DNA. TRBV21-1 represents a pseudogene. This CDR3 comprises 16 residues. CDR3 coding DNA: TGTGCCAGCAGCGCGACTAGCGGGAGAAAGGGCAATGAGCAGTTCTTC. Translation gives CASSATSGRKGNEQFF.

Written as DNA, the CDR3 is TGTGCCAGCAGTTTCGGTGGAGACGGCTACACCTTC. Amino acids: CASSFGGDGYTF. This chain uses TRBV27 with TRBJ1-2; D remains ambiguous. This CDR3 has 12 amino acids. Germline assignment: CDR1 MNHEY and CDR2 SMNVEV (reference sequence). Trimming left V 3 bases short and J 8 bases short, with 10 bases between.

This clone was counted once. This chain uses TRBV27 with TRBJ2-2; D is unresolved. Germline CDR1 reads MNHEY; CDR2 reads SMNVEV (reference sequence). The CDR3 extends over 13 amino acids. The V end was cut by 4 bases, the J end by 4 bases, with 7 bases between. CDR3 DNA: TGTGCCAGCAGTTATAGTGGCACCGGGGAGCTGTTTTTT. Translation: CASSYSGTGELFF.

The chain links TRBV7-9 to TRBJ2-3; no reliable D call. V was trimmed by 1 base and J by 9 bases, leaving 2 bases between them. The germline V gene encodes CDR1 SEHNR and CDR2 FQNEAQ (reference sequence). There are 10 residues in the CDR3. In DNA form, the CDR3 reads TGTGCCAGCAGCTTAGGCACGCAGTATTTT. Translation: CASSLGTQYF.

The V and J genes are TRBV29-1 and TRBJ2-3, with 7 positions matching TRBD2. After removal of 2 bases from V and 2 bases from J, the junction contained 4 bases not matched to a gene. Germline V lookup: CDR1 SQVTM, CDR2 ANQGSEA. The CDR3 covers 14 residues. CDR3 region: CSVELADPTDTQYF. Written as DNA, the CDR3 is TGCAGCGTTGAACTAGCGGACCCCACAGATACGCAGTATTTT.

V and J are TRBV25-1 and TRBJ1-2; D not certain. The V end lost 1 base, the J end lost 4 bases, and 19 bases lay between the germline ends. The germline CDR1 and CDR2 sequences are MGHDK and SYGVNS. The CDR3 spans 17 residues. The CDR3 is CASSEWALSPGFYGYTF. The DNA for the CDR3 is TGTGCCAGCAGTGAATGGGCGTTGTCCCCTGGGTTCTATGGCTACACCTTC.

The chain joins TRBV4-2 to TRBJ2-1; 14 bases map to TRBD2. The V and J ends lost 1 base and 8 bases, in that order; junction bases with no gene match: 10. This CDR3 comprises 18 residues. Germline-derived CDR1 and CDR2 are LGHNA and YNFKEQ. The CDR3 DNA is TGTGCCAGCAGCCAAGGGAGACTAGCGGGAGGGCCGGCGGATGAGCAGTTCTTC. Amino acid sequence: CASSQGRLAGGPADEQFF.

The J gene is TRBJ2-1, the V gene TRBV29-1; D is undetermined. Trimming stripped 3 bases from V and 1 base from J, with 13 bases between. This CDR3 comprises 15 residues. Germline V CDR1 and CDR2: SQVTM, ANQGSEA. The CDR3 loop is CSVESGLPSYNEQFF. The DNA for the CDR3 is TGCAGCGTTGAGTCGGGCCTTCCTTCCTACAATGAGCAGTTCTTC.

Details on this clone: At the DNA level, this CDR3 is encoded by other sequences in the same sample as well. This rearrangement joins TRBV28 to TRBJ1-2; no clear D gene. Germline CDR1 is MDHEN and CDR2 is SYDVKM. V lost 5 bases to trimming and J lost 4 bases, with 14 bases between them. The CDR3 has 14 amino acids. The CDR3 DNA reads as TGTGCCAGCAGTCCCGCCGGACGCTTCTATGGCTACACCTTC. Translating it yields CASSPAGRFYGYTF.

V and J are TRBV27 and TRBJ2-1, with 7 bases aligning to TRBD2. The trim removed 2 bases at V and 8 bases at J, leaving 6 bases unmatched. CDR3 length: 14 residues. CDR1 and CDR2 (germline): MNHEY, SMNVEV (reference sequence). The CDR3 protein is CASSLEGGPDEQFF. CDR3 DNA sequence: TGTGCCAGCAGTTTAGAGGGAGGGCCGGATGAGCAGTTCTTC.

The rearrangement joins TRBV6-1 to TRBJ1-6; D gene ambiguous. CDR3 size: 13 residues. Looked up from germline, CDR1 is MNHNS and CDR2 is SASEGT. V was pared by 6 bases and J by 14 bases, with 17 bases between. CDR3 in DNA: TGTGCCAGCAGGACGGTCTCAGAATTCACCCTCCACTTT. This encodes CASRTVSEFTLHF.

J is TRBJ1-2 and V is TRBV6-5; TRBD1 matches 8 bases. The CDR3 totals 14 residues. The V and J ends lost 5 bases and 4 bases, in that order; junction bases with no gene match: 6. Germline values: CDR1 MNHEY, CDR2 SVGAGI. CDR3 loop: CASSPGDRTYGYTF. In DNA, the CDR3 is TGTGCCAGCAGTCCAGGGGACAGGACCTATGGCTACACCTTC.

The chain carries TRBV2 and TRBJ2-7; D not resolved. The germline V gene has CDR1 SNHLY and CDR2 FYNNEI. The CDR3 covers 12 residues. V was pared by 6 bases and J by 6 bases, with 12 bases between. The CDR3, as DNA: TGTGCCAGCAGGGCGGCTTATGGCGAGCAGTACTTC. Protein: CASRAAYGEQYF.